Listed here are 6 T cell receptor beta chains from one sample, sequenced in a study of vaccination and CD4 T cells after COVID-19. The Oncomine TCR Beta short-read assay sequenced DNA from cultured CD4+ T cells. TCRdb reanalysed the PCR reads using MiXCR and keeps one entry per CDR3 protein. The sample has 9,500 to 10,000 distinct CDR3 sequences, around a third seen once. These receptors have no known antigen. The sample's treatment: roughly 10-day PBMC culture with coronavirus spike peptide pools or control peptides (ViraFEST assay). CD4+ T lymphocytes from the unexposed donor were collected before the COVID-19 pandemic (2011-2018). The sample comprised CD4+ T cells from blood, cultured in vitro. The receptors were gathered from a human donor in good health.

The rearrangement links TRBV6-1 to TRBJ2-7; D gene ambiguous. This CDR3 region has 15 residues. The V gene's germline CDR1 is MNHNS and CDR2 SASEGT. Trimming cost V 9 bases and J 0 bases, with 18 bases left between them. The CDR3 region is CASPPPGSLSYEQYF. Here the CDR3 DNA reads TGTGCCAGTCCCCCCCCGGGCAGTCTCTCCTACGAGCAGTACTTC.

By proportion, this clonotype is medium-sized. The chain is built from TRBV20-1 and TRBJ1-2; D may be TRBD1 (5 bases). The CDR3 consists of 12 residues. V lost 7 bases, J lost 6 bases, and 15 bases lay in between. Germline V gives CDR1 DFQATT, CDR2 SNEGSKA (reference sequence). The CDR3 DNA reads TGCAGTGGTAGTACGGGGCTGGATGGCTACACCTTC. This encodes CSGSTGLDGYTF.

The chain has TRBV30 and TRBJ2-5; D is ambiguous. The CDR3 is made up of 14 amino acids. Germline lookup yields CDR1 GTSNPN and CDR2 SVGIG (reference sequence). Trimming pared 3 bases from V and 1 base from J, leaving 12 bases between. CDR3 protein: CAWRAMGTQETQYF. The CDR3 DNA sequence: TGTGCCTGGAGGGCCATGGGCACCCAAGAGACCCAGTACTTC.

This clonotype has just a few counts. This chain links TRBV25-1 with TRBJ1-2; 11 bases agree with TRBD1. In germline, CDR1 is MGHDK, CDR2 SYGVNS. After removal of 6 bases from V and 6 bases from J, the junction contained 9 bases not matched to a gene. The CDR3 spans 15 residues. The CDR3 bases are TGTGCCAGCAGCAGCGGTTCGGGACAGGGGGATGGCTACACCTTC. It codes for CASSSGSGQGDGYTF.

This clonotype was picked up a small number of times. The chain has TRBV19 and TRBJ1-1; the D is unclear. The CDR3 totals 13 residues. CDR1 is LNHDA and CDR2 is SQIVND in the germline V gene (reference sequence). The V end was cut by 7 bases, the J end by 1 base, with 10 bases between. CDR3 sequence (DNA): TGTGCCAGTACCTTTAGTGGGAACACTGAAGCTTTCTTT. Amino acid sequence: CASTFSGNTEAFF.

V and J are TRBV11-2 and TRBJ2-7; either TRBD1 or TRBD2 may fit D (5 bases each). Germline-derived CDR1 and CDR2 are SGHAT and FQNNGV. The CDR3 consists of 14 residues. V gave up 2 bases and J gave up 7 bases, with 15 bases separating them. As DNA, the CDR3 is TGTGCCAGCAGCTTACAAGGGGAGATAGGAGAGCAGTACTTC. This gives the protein CASSLQGEIGEQYF.